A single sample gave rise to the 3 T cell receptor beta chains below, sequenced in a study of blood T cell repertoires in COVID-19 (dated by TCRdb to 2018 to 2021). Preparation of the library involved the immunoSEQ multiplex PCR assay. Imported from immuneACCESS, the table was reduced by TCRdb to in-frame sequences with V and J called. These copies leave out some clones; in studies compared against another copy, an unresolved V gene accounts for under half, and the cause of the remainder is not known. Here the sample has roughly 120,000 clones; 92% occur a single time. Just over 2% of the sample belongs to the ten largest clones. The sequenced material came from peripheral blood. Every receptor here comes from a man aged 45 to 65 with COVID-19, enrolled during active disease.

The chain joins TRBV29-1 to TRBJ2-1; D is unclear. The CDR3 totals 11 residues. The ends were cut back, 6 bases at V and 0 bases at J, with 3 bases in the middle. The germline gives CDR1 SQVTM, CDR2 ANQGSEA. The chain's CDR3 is CSVSSYNEQFF. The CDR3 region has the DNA TGCAGCGTCTCCTCCTACAATGAGCAGTTCTTC.

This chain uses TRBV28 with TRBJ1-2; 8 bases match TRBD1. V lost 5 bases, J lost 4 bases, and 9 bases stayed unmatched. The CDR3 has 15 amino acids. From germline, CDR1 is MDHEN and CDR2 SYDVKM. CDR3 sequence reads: CASSMTGATFYGYTF. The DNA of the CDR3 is TGTGCCAGCAGTATGACAGGGGCGACTTTCTATGGCTACACCTTC.

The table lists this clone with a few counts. CDR3 sequence: CATSDFTGGGYTF. CDR3 nucleotide sequence: TGTGCCACCAGTGATTTCACAGGGGGAGGCTACACCTTC. The chain recombines TRBV24-1 with TRBJ1-2; TRBD1 aligns across 8 bases. CDR3 length equals 13 residues. V lost 1 base, J lost 8 bases, and 2 bases stayed unmatched. CDR1 is KGHDR and CDR2 is SFDVKD in the germline V gene.